The clone carrying this T cell receptor (beta chain) was detected only once. Original data processing: Cell counts per sample came from amplifying reference gene primers. Assay: immunoSEQ multiplex PCR; the TCRdb copy retains only in-frame clones and omits some. Clone size and V and J calls were adopted from that table, with D and trimming inferred from the DNA. The sample has 210,000 or so clones; around 85% are singletons. This sample was included in a study of blood T cell repertoires in COVID-19. Per the germline V gene, CDR1 is SQVTM and CDR2 is ANQGSEA. Trimming shortened V by 6 bases and J by 0 bases, and 8 bases separated the two germline ends. The CDR3 covers 13 residues. During active infection, Seattle patients enrolled and were then monitored through disease.

The receptor was derived from a man aged 50 or older with COVID-19, enrolled during active disease. This chain uses TRBV29-1 with TRBJ2-2; D perhaps matches TRBD1 (5 bases). What was sequenced was peripheral blood. CDR3 sequence (DNA): TGCAGCGTCAGGACAACGAACACCGGGGAGCTGTTTTTT. It yields the protein CSVRTTNTGELFF.